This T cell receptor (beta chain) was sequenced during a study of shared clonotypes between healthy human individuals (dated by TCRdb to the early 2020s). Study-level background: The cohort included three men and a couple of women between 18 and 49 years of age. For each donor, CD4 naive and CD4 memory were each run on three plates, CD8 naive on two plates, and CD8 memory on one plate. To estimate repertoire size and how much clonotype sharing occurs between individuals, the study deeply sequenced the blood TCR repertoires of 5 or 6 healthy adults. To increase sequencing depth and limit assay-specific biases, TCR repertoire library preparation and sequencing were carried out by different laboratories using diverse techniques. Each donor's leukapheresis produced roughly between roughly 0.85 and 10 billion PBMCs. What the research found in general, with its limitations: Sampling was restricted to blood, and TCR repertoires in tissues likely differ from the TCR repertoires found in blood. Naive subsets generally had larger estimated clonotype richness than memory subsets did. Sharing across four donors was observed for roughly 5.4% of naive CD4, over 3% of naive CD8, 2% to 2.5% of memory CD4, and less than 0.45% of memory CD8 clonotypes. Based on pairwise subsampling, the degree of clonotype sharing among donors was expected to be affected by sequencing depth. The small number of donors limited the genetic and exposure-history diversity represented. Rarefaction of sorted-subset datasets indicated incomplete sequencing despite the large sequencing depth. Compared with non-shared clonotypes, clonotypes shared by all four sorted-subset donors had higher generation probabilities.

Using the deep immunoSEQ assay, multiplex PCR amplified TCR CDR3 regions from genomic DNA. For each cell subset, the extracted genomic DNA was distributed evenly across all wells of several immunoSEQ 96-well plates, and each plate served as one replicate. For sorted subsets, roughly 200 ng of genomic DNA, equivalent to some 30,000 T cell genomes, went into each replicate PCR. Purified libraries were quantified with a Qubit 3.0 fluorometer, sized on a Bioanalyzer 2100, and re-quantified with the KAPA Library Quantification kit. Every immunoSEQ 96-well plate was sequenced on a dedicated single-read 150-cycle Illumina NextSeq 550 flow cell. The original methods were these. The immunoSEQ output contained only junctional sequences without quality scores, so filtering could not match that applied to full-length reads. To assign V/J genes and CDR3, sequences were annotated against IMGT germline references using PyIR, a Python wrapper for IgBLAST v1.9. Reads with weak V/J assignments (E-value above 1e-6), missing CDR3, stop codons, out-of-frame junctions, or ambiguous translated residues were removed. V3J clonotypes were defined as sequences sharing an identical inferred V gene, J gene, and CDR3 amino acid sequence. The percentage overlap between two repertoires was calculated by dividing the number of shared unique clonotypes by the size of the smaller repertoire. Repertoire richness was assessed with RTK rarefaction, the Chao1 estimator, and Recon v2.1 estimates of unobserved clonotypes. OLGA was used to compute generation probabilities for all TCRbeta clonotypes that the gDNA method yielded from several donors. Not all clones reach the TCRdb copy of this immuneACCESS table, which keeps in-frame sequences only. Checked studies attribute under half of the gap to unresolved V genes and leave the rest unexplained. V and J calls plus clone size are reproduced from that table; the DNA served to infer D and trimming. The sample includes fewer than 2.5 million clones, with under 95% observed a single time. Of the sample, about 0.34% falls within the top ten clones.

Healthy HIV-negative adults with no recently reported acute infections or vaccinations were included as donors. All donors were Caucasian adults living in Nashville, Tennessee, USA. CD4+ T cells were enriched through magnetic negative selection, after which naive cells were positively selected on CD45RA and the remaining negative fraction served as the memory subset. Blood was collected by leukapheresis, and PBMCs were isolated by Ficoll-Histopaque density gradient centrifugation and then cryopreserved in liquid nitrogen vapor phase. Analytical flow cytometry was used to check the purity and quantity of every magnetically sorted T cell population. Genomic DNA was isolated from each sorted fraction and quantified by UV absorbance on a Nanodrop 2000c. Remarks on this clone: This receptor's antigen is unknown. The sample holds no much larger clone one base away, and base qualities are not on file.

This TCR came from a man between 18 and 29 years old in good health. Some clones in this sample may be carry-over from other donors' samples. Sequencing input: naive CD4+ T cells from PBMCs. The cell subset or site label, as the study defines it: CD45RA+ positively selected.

The sequence in DNA is TGTGCCAGCAGTTTATCTGCCGGCCGAATGAACACTGAAGCTTTCTTT. It specifies CASSLSAGRMNTEAFF. The sequence links TRBV27 to TRBJ1-1; there is no confident call for the D gene. Via the germline V gene (reference sequence), CDR1 is MNHEY and CDR2 SMNVEV. The V end loses 0 bases and the J end loses 0 bases, and a stretch of 11 bases separates them. The CDR3 runs 16 residues from the cysteine to the phenylalanine. Only CDR3 DNA remains: 48 bases, in frame from the first base.